This T cell receptor (beta chain) was sequenced in a study of graft-versus-host responses after intestinal transplantation. V lost 6 bases to trimming and J lost 6 bases; unmatched junction nucleotides: 7. Germline loops: CDR1 KGHSH, CDR2 LQKENI. The CDR3 is made up of 15 amino acids. Turning to this clone: Its target is unknown.

Generated by immunoSEQ multiplex PCR, the TCRdb table keeps only in-frame clones and is missing some. The sample contains 84,000 or so clones, 82% of which appear only once. The chain couples TRBV18 to TRBJ2-7, with 14 bases aligning to TRBD2. The specimen comprised unstimulated CD4+ T cells sorted from spleen or lymph node cells, sampled before intestinal transplant. The clonotype comes from a human donor who received an intestinal transplant. CDR3 amino acids: CASSRLAGGVFEQYF. As DNA, the CDR3 is TGTGCCAGCTCTCGACTAGCGGGGGGGGTCTTCGAGCAGTACTTC.